A single sample gave rise to the 19 T cell receptor beta chains below, sequenced in a study of regulatory T cells in long-lasting Graves disease (dated by TCRdb to the early 2020s). The receptor library was made with multiplex PCR. Sequencing was performed on an Illumina HiSeq 4000. CDR3 regions were amplified by Arm-PCR with iRepertoire HTBI primers to construct TCR beta libraries. TCRdb reran the public reads through fastp at Q25 and MiXCR, keeping productive beta chains. Rows are combined by CDR3 protein, so each entry shows the most common genes and DNA. This sample gives about 660,000 distinct CDR3 sequences in total; around 30% of them show up just once. The ten largest clones represent 35% to 55% of the sample. The sample's time point label, decoded: persistent/refractory GD, antithyroid drugs over 5 years with positive TRAb. RNA was extracted from PBMCs in TRIzol for both TCR sequencing and RNA sequencing.

Sequencing used peripheral blood mononuclear cells (PBMCs), obtained when the disease was refractory, from a patient treated with antithyroid drugs. These receptors all come from a female donor with Graves disease.

The CDR3 protein is CASQAGAGDTYEQYF. DNA of the CDR3: TGTGCCAGCCAAGCCGGGGCAGGGGACACCTACGAGCAGTACTTC. The V call is TRBV19, the J call TRBJ2-7; possible D gene TRBD1, 6 bases. The CDR3 extends over 15 amino acids. Trimming left V 9 bases short and J 2 bases short, with 20 bases between. Germline assignment: CDR1 LNHDA and CDR2 SQIVND (reference sequence). The full variable domain, its missing parts supplied by reference TRBV19 and TRBJ2-7, is DGGITQSPKYLFRKEGQNVTLSCEQNLNHDAMYWYRQDPGQGLRLIYYSQIVNDFQKGDIAEGYSVSREKKESFPLTVTSAQKNPTAFYLCASQAGAGDTYEQYFGPGTRLTVT.

The rearrangement uses TRBV15 and TRBJ1-5; D not certain. The CDR3 is made up of 15 amino acids. CDR1 and CDR2 from the germline V gene are LNHNV and YYDKDF (reference sequence). V lost 0 bases, J lost 6 bases, and 12 bases lay in between. The CDR3 protein is CATSRDGRLAQPQHF. The CDR3 nucleotides are TGTGCCACCAGCAGAGATGGGCGATTGGCTCAGCCCCAGCATTTT.

This clonotype was counted between two and nine times. The chain links TRBV27 to TRBJ2-7, with no clear D. Looked up from germline, CDR1 is MNHEY and CDR2 is SMNVEV (reference sequence). V was cut by 2 bases and J by 3 bases, with 14 bases left in between. This CDR3 has 15 amino acids. The CDR3 loop is CASSLTGPHNYEQYF. DNA of the CDR3: TGTGCCAGCAGTTTAACCGGCCCCCACAACTACGAGCAGTACTTC.

This clonotype was observed a handful of times. The rearrangement joins TRBV5-1 to TRBJ1-1, with a tentative D call TRBD1 (6 bases). Trimming stripped 7 bases from V and 0 bases from J, with 10 bases between. The CDR3 runs to 13 residues. Germline CDR1 reads SGHRS; CDR2 reads YFSETQ. DNA of the CDR3: TGCGCCAGCGGGGGGCTGTTGAACACTGAAGCTTTCTTT. Translating it yields CASGGLLNTEAFF.

V and J are TRBV29-1 and TRBJ1-1, with D possibly matching TRBD1 (5 bases). The V gene's germline CDR1 is SQVTM and CDR2 ANQGSEA. The CDR3 is 13 amino acids. Trimming shortened V by 0 bases and J by 5 bases, and 10 bases separated the two germline ends. CDR3 region: CSVEDWGETEAFF. The CDR3 DNA reads as TGCAGCGTTGAAGATTGGGGGGAGACTGAAGCTTTCTTT.

This clonotype was counted many times. J is TRBJ1-4 and V is TRBV3-1, with 8 bases identical to TRBD1. The germline CDR1 and CDR2 sequences are LGHDT and YNNKEL (reference sequence). The CDR3 extends over 15 amino acids. J was trimmed by 10 bases and V by 5 bases; bases with no gene match: 12. Written as DNA, the CDR3 is TGTGCCAGCAGCAAAGGACAGGGCTTAGGTGGAAAACTGTTTTTT. It yields the protein CASSKGQGLGGKLFF.

The chain employs TRBV10-3 and TRBJ1-1; tentatively, D is TRBD1 (6 bases). V was shortened by 2 bases and J by 1 base, with 8 bases between the two germline ends. Germline-derived CDR1 and CDR2 are ENHRY and SYGVKD. This CDR3 is built from 14 residues. The CDR3 DNA reads as TGTGCCATCAGTGAGACAGGGACGAACACTGAAGCTTTCTTT. Protein: CAISETGTNTEAFF.

V is TRBV20-1 and J is TRBJ2-1; 7 bases fit TRBD1. This CDR3 contains 13 residues. Germline V CDR1 and CDR2: DFQATT, SNEGSKA (reference sequence). V lost 7 bases, J lost 4 bases, and 7 bases stayed unmatched. The CDR3 reads CSVPGQSYNEQFF. The CDR3 nucleotides read TGCAGTGTTCCGGGACAGTCTTACAATGAGCAGTTCTTC.

The table lists this clonotype with many counts. In DNA, the CDR3 is TGCAGCGTTGCCCAGGGGGCACGAGATGGCTACACCTTC. It encodes CSVAQGARDGYTF. J is TRBJ1-2 and V is TRBV29-1, with TRBD1 matching 8 bases. The CDR3 consists of 13 residues. With V trimmed by 4 bases and J by 6 bases, 7 bases remained unmatched. CDR1 is SQVTM, CDR2 ANQGSEA, per germline.

Many counts were recorded for this clonotype. CDR3 sequence: CASSHAKDYGYTF. In DNA, the CDR3 is TGTGCCAGCAGCCACGCCAAGGACTATGGCTACACCTTC. The V gene is TRBV3-1, the J gene TRBJ1-2, with D unclear. This CDR3 contains 13 residues. CDR1 LGHDT and CDR2 YNNKEL come from the germline V gene (reference sequence). Trimming cost V 3 bases and J 3 bases, with 8 bases left between them.

In its sample, this clonotype was seen a few times. The chain couples TRBV6-1 to TRBJ2-5, with D possibly being TRBD1 (6 bases). Looked up from germline, CDR1 is MNHNS and CDR2 is SASEGT. This CDR3 is 17 amino acids long. Trimming cost V 6 bases and J 7 bases, with 27 bases left between them. The DNA of the CDR3 is TGTGCCAGCAGGAACCTGGGGACAAACGAACGAGGTCGGACCCAGTACTTC. This gives the protein CASRNLGTNERGRTQYF.

In this sample, this clonotype turned up once. CDR3 protein: CASSGQGLAGQSSYNEQFF. Here the CDR3 DNA reads TGCGCCAGCAGCGGTCAGGGACTAGCGGGGCAGAGCTCCTACAATGAGCAGTTCTTC. This chain links TRBV5-1 with TRBJ2-1, with 13 bases aligning to TRBD2. Germline loops: CDR1 SGHRS, CDR2 YFSETQ. The CDR3 runs to 19 residues. Germline trimming cut 4 bases from V and 0 bases from J; bases unmatched to any gene: 10.

The CDR3 spells CASSPAAGGVYEQYF. Here the CDR3 DNA reads TGTGCCAGTAGTCCTGCCGCGGGAGGCGTCTACGAGCAGTACTTC. The genes are TRBV19 and TRBJ2-7, with 8 bases matching TRBD2. The CDR3 contains 15 residues. Germline assignment: CDR1 LNHDA and CDR2 SQIVND (reference sequence). V dropped 5 bases and J dropped 3; count of bases not matched to a gene: 9.

In this sample, this clonotype turned up a few times. The chain links TRBV5-1 to TRBJ1-1; D unresolved. CDR3 length: 14 residues. Deletions cut 4 bases from V and 5 bases from J, with 15 bases between. The germline CDR1 and CDR2 sequences are SGHRS and YFSETQ. The CDR3 region has the DNA TGCGCCAGCAGCCCCACCAGGTTTTTAACTGAAGCTTTCTTT. Its translation: CASSPTRFLTEAFF.

The J gene is TRBJ2-2, the V gene TRBV5-1; 9 nucleotides agree with TRBD1. The V gene's germline CDR1 is SGHRS and CDR2 YFSETQ. The trim removed 1 base at V and 4 bases at J, leaving 2 bases unmatched. CDR3 size: 15 residues. The CDR3 is CASSLWGQGTGELFF. The CDR3 region has the DNA TGCGCCAGCAGCTTGTGGGGACAGGGCACCGGGGAGCTGTTTTTT. Looking up the rest from reference TRBV5-1 and TRBJ2-2 gives the full variable domain: KAGVTQTPRYLIKTRGQQVTLSCSPISGHRSVSWYQQTPGQGLQFLFEYFSETQRNKGNFPGRFSGRQFSNSRSEMNVSTLELGDSALYLCASSLWGQGTGELFFGEGSRLTVL.

This clonotype appeared a few times. The chain uses TRBV6-1 and TRBJ1-4; tentatively, D is TRBD1 (6 bases). V was clipped by 6 bases and J by 0 bases, with 8 bases between them. In germline, CDR1 is MNHNS, CDR2 SASEGT. The CDR3 is made up of 14 amino acids. In DNA, the CDR3 is TGTGCCAGCAGGACAGGAGCAACTAATGAAAAACTGTTTTTT. Encoded protein: CASRTGATNEKLFF.

This clonotype was observed a handful of times. At one end the junction does not follow the germline gene, possibly because of a read error. V gene TRBV29-1 combines with J gene TRBJ1-2; TRBD1 is a possible D gene (6 bases). The CDR3 sequence is 12 residues long. CDR1 and CDR2 (germline): SQVTM, ANQGSEA. CDR3 residues: CSVEGTSYGYTF. The CDR3, as DNA: TGCAGCGTGGAAGGGACATCCTATGGCTACACCTTC.

In its sample, this clonotype was seen a few times. The V call is TRBV7-2, the J call TRBJ2-5; 11 positions agree with TRBD2. Germline V gives CDR1 SGHTA, CDR2 FQGNSA. This CDR3 is 15 amino acids long. Trimming took 5 bases from V and 2 from J; bases not matched to a gene: 4. The CDR3 loop reads CASSMGLAEQETQYF. The CDR3 nucleotides are TGTGCCAGCAGCATGGGACTAGCGGAGCAAGAGACCCAGTACTTC.

This clonotype was seen only a few times. This chain joins TRBV6-2 or TRBV6-3 and TRBJ2-5, with 14 bases fitting TRBD2. The CDR3 sequence is 20 residues long. Germline CDR1 MNHEY, CDR2 SVGEGT. After removal of 2 bases from V and 5 bases from J, the junction contained 16 bases not matched to a gene. DNA for the CDR3: TGTGCCAGCAGTTACCTCAAGCTTCCGACTAGCGGGAGGGCCGGGGAGACCCAGTACTTC. Amino acids: CASSYLKLPTSGRAGETQYF.